This TCR beta chain was sequenced for a study of blood T cell repertoires in COVID-19. CDR1 and CDR2 (germline): LNHDA, SQIVND (reference sequence). The junction had 4 bases not matched to a gene; V was cut back by 9 bases and J by 5 bases. The CDR3 totals 13 residues. This clone occurred a few times. Original analysis: Quantification of nucleated cells was approximated via reference gene primer amplification. The table came from immunoSEQ multiplex PCR; TCRdb's copy has only in-frame clones and leaves some out. That table is the source of V, J and clone size, and D and trimming were worked out from the DNA. Of under 130,000 clones listed, around 84% are singletons.

The sequencing sample was made of peripheral blood. This chain links TRBV19 with TRBJ1-6; 7 nucleotides align to TRBD1. This clonotype was sampled from a human donor in a cohort sampled during active COVID-19. The CDR3 loop reads CASEDRDNSPLHF. CDR3 nucleotide sequence: TGTGCCAGCGAAGACAGGGATAATTCACCCCTCCACTTT.